The next 27 T cell receptor beta chains were all read from a single sample in a study of blood T cell repertoires in COVID-19. Profiling relied on immunoSEQ multiplex PCR, and the TCRdb table lists in-frame clones only, not all of them. This table holds about 310,000 clones, 75% to 90% found once. Material: PBMCs or T cells enriched from blood (not recorded which). The receptors derive from a woman aged 40 to 55 who had recovered from COVID-19.

This clone was seen a few times. The CDR3 protein is CASRRDRDPEAFF. For the CDR3, the DNA is TGTGCCAGCAGGAGGGACAGGGACCCTGAAGCTTTCTTT. This chain connects TRBV21-1 to TRBJ1-1; TRBD1 was called by the table and not checked on the DNA. TRBV21-1 is flagged as a pseudogene. This CDR3 has 13 residues.

The chain joins TRBV28 to TRBJ1-1; D is undetermined. The CDR3 runs to 13 residues. V was shortened by 4 bases and J by 4 bases, with 10 bases between the two germline ends. The V gene's germline CDR1 is MDHEN and CDR2 SYDVKM. In nucleotides, the CDR3 is TGTGCCAGCAGTTCCCCCGTCCCCACTGAAGCTTTCTTT. Encoded protein: CASSSPVPTEAFF.

Only one count was recorded for this clone. V is TRBV7-2 and J is TRBJ1-2, with a tentative D call TRBD1 (5 bases). The CDR3 is made up of 17 amino acids. In germline, CDR1 is SGHTA, CDR2 FQGNSA. Trimming shortened V by 5 bases and J by 1 base, and 20 bases separated the two germline ends. The CDR3 DNA sequence: TGTGCCAGCAGCCCCCCGGGGGGGATACGATTTAACTATGGCTACACCTTC. Protein product: CASSPPGGIRFNYGYTF.

J is TRBJ2-2 and V is TRBV6-2 or TRBV6-3; the D gene is possibly TRBD2 (6 bases). The CDR3 length is 15 residues. The V gene's germline CDR1 is MNHEY and CDR2 SVGEGT. V was cut by 2 bases and J by 6 bases, with 13 bases left in between. The DNA of the CDR3 is TGTGCCAGCAGTTACGGAGCGACGGGGGCCGGGGAGCTGTTTTTT. Protein product: CASSYGATGAGELFF.

The rearrangement uses TRBV5-1 and TRBJ2-1; 7 bases are a match to TRBD1. Germline lookup yields CDR1 SGHRS and CDR2 YFSETQ. This CDR3 has 15 residues. Trimming removed 0 bases from V and 6 bases from J; junction bases left unmatched: 6. The CDR3 DNA reads as TGCGCCAGCAGCTTGGGTGGGACAGAGGGCAATGAGCAGTTCTTC. Translation: CASSLGGTEGNEQFF. The whole variable domain, remainder taken from reference TRBV5-1 and TRBJ2-1, is KAGVTQTPRYLIKTRGQQVTLSCSPISGHRSVSWYQQTPGQGLQFLFEYFSETQRNKGNFPGRFSGRQFSNSRSEMNVSTLELGDSALYLCASSLGGTEGNEQFFGPGTRLTVL.

V is TRBV11-2 and J is TRBJ1-1, with 9 bases identical to TRBD1. With V trimmed by 6 bases and J by 4 bases, 6 bases remained unmatched. In germline, CDR1 is SGHAT, CDR2 FQNNGV. This CDR3 region has 14 residues. CDR3 sequence: CASSRDRAGTEAFF. CDR3 sequence (DNA): TGTGCCAGCAGTAGGGACAGGGCCGGCACTGAAGCTTTCTTT.

V usage is TRBV29-1 and J usage is TRBJ1-2, with 10 bases that match TRBD1. Unmatched junction bases numbered 5, after V lost 4 bases and J lost 9 bases. The CDR3 loop spans 12 amino acids. The germline gives CDR1 SQVTM, CDR2 ANQGSEA. CDR3 coding DNA: TGCAGCGTTGGAGTGGGACAGGGGAGCTACACCTTC. Amino acid sequence: CSVGVGQGSYTF.

The CDR3 DNA is TGTGCCAGCAGCTTTTGGGCTAGCGGGACTCGGAGGGACACCGGGGAGCTGTTTTTT. It is translated as CASSFWASGTRRDTGELFF. This chain links TRBV11-2 with TRBJ2-2; the match to TRBD2 covers 9 bases. The V and J ends lost 3 bases and 3 bases, in that order; junction bases with no gene match: 14. The germline gives CDR1 SGHAT, CDR2 FQNNGV. This CDR3 comprises 19 residues.

The gene calls are TRBV5-1 and TRBJ2-2; D remains ambiguous. Germline lookup yields CDR1 SGHRS and CDR2 YFSETQ. The CDR3 sequence is 16 residues long. V was clipped by 4 bases and J by 1 base, with 14 bases between them. The CDR3 sequence: CASSKQPQENTGELFF. DNA of the CDR3: TGCGCCAGCAGCAAACAGCCTCAAGAGAACACCGGGGAGCTGTTTTTT.

The chain is built from TRBV12-3 or TRBV12-4 and TRBJ1-4; D gene unclear. The V gene lost 2 bases and the J gene lost 7 bases, with 5 bases spanning the gap. This CDR3 comprises 12 residues. The CDR3: CASSLRSEKLFF. CDR3 nucleotides: TGTGCCAGCAGTTTAAGGAGTGAAAAACTGTTTTTT.

This clone was counted once. J is TRBJ2-2 and V is TRBV6-6, with 9 bases fitting TRBD1. This CDR3 has 19 residues. Trimming removed 5 bases from V and 3 bases from J; junction bases left unmatched: 16. Germline lookup yields CDR1 MNHNY and CDR2 SVGAGI (reference sequence). The CDR3 coding sequence is TGTGCCAGCAGTCGGAACGGAAACCGGGACAGGGACCACACCGGGGAGCTGTTTTTT. As protein: CASSRNGNRDRDHTGELFF.

The chain uses TRBV28 and TRBJ2-1; TRBD2 aligns across 12 bases. Germline values: CDR1 MDHEN, CDR2 SYDVKM. The V and J ends lost 5 bases and 6 bases, in that order; junction bases with no gene match: 14. This CDR3 is built from 18 residues. CDR3: CASSILGALAGGPNEQFF. Here the CDR3 DNA reads TGTGCCAGCAGTATCCTCGGGGCCCTAGCGGGGGGGCCCAATGAGCAGTTCTTC.

The chain couples TRBV27 to TRBJ1-5, with D possibly TRBD1 on 6 matching bases. Per the germline V gene, CDR1 is MNHEY and CDR2 is SMNVEV (reference sequence). The length of the CDR3 is 15 residues. Deletions cut 5 bases from V and 2 bases from J, with 13 bases between. The CDR3 sequence is CASSPSWGRNQPQHF. The CDR3 nucleotides are TGTGCCAGCAGTCCCTCATGGGGGCGCAATCAGCCCCAGCATTTT.

This clone has a single count. The chain employs TRBV28 and TRBJ1-4; TRBD1 matches at 8 bases. This CDR3 spans 16 amino acids. With V trimmed by 0 bases and J by 10 bases, 10 bases remained unmatched. CDR1 is MDHEN, CDR2 SYDVKM, per germline. CDR3 amino acids: CASSLWTDRAGGKLFF. Here the CDR3 DNA reads TGTGCCAGCAGTTTATGGACGGACAGGGCCGGGGGAAAACTGTTTTTT. The full variable domain, rest sourced from reference TRBV28 and TRBJ1-4, is DVKVTQSSRYLVKRTGEKVFLECVQDMDHENMFWYRQDPGLGLRLIYFSYDVKMKEKGDIPEGYSVSREKKERFSLILESASTNQTSMYLCASSLWTDRAGGKLFFGSGTQLSVL.

The chain is built from TRBV5-4 and TRBJ1-1; 8 bases match TRBD1. CDR1 is SGHNT and CDR2 is YYREEE in the germline V gene (reference sequence). There are 14 residues in the CDR3. The V gene end was trimmed by 5 bases and the J gene end by 5 bases; junction bases not matched to a gene: 8. In DNA form, the CDR3 reads TGTGCCAGCAGGAAGCCGGGACAGGCTACTGAAGCTTTCTTT. Its translation: CASRKPGQATEAFF.

J is TRBJ2-5 and V is TRBV18, with D perhaps matching TRBD2 (5 bases). CDR3 length equals 17 residues. V was clipped by 3 bases and J by 3 bases, with 20 bases between them. The germline V gene encodes CDR1 KGHSH and CDR2 LQKENI. The CDR3 DNA reads TGTGCCAGCTCACCTTTTTTCCCCGCCGACGGGAAAGAGACCCAGTACTTC. Translating it yields CASSPFFPADGKETQYF.

The chain joins TRBV28 to TRBJ2-2, with TRBD1 matching over 9 bases. CDR3 size: 17 residues. V was pared by 6 bases and J by 0 bases, with 8 bases of the junction left unmatched. The germline gives CDR1 MDHEN, CDR2 SYDVKM. The CDR3 loop reads CASRTGTGNANTGELFF. The CDR3 coding sequence is TGTGCCAGCAGGACCGGGACAGGGAACGCGAACACCGGGGAGCTGTTTTTT. The full variable domain, rest sourced from reference TRBV28 and TRBJ2-2, is DVKVTQSSRYLVKRTGEKVFLECVQDMDHENMFWYRQDPGLGLRLIYFSYDVKMKEKGDIPEGYSVSREKKERFSLILESASTNQTSMYLCASRTGTGNANTGELFFGEGSRLTVL.

This chain connects TRBV5-1 to TRBJ2-1, with 8 nucleotides matching TRBD2. Germline V gives CDR1 SGHRS, CDR2 YFSETQ. CDR3 length: 16 residues. V trimming: 4 bases; J trimming: 4 bases; junction bases outside the gene matches: 10. The CDR3 loop reads CASSPQPSGPYNEQFF. CDR3 coding DNA: TGCGCCAGCAGCCCGCAACCTAGCGGGCCTTACAATGAGCAGTTCTTC.

The chain recombines TRBV7-3 with TRBJ1-3; unclear D gene. From germline, CDR1 is SGHTA and CDR2 FQGTGA. Deletions cut 4 bases from V and 1 base from J, with 8 bases between. This CDR3 region has 14 residues. The CDR3 DNA reads TGTGCCAGCAGCTCTGTAGCGTCTGGAAACACCATATATTTT. Translated, it gives CASSSVASGNTIYF.

The rearrangement joins TRBV27 to TRBJ1-2; TRBD1 matches 9 bases. V shed 6 bases, J shed 8 bases, and the junction held 10 bases outside the gene matches. The germline gives CDR1 MNHEY, CDR2 SMNVEV (reference sequence). This CDR3 has 14 amino acids. Here the CDR3 DNA reads TGTGCCAGCAGCGCCGGGGGACAGGGCGAGGGCTACACCTTC. The encoded protein is CASSAGGQGEGYTF.

The J gene is TRBJ1-5, the V gene TRBV5-8; 8 bases are a match to TRBD1. Germline trimming cut 3 bases from V and 3 bases from J; bases unmatched to any gene: 11. The CDR3 loop spans 17 amino acids. Germline CDR1 reads SGHTS; CDR2 reads YDEGEE. The CDR3 loop reads CASSSGTGPLINQPQHF. Written as DNA, the CDR3 is TGTGCCAGCAGCTCTGGGACAGGTCCGCTTATCAATCAGCCCCAGCATTTT.

This clone was detected only a few times. The chain couples TRBV7-9 to TRBJ2-1; D is perhaps TRBD1 (5 bases). This CDR3 has 15 amino acids. The germline V and J ends were trimmed by 0 bases and 4 bases, with 10 bases remaining between them. CDR1 and CDR2 from the germline V gene are SEHNR and FQNEAQ (reference sequence). This CDR3 is CASSLALRQYNEQFF. The CDR3 nucleotides are TGTGCCAGCAGCTTAGCGTTGCGACAGTACAATGAGCAGTTCTTC.

The chain employs TRBV28 and TRBJ1-3; TRBD1 aligns across 7 bases. V shed 6 bases, J shed 4 bases, and the junction held 9 bases outside the gene matches. This CDR3 has 15 amino acids. Germline values: CDR1 MDHEN, CDR2 SYDVKM. The CDR3 DNA reads as TGTGCCAGCAGCCAATACAGGGGACCGGGAAACACCATATATTTT. Translating it yields CASSQYRGPGNTIYF.

V gene TRBV23-1 combines with J gene TRBJ2-5; TRBD2 matches 7 bases. TRBV23-1 is treated as an ORF (open reading frame) with a function not yet certain. V lost 1 base, J lost 1 base, and 6 bases stayed unmatched. CDR3 size: 16 residues. The CDR3 coding sequence is TGCGCCAGCAGTCAATTTGAACGGGGGGTCCAAGAGACCCAGTACTTC. Translated, it gives CASSQFERGVQETQYF.

The chain has TRBV3-1 (or the pseudogene TRBV3-2) and TRBJ2-7; D might be TRBD1 (6 bases). CDR3 length: 15 residues. The V and J ends lost 3 bases and 3 bases respectively, with 15 bases between them. CDR1 LGHDT and CDR2 YNNKEL come from the germline V gene (reference sequence). CDR3 sequence (DNA): TGTGCCAGCAGCCAGAGGGCAGGGGCCTTCTACGAGCAGTACTTC. This encodes CASSQRAGAFYEQYF.

This clone was seen only once. The CDR3 protein is CASSFMSTGGNQPQHF. DNA of the CDR3: TGTGCCAGCAGCTTTATGTCAACAGGGGGCAATCAGCCCCAGCATTTT. This sequence joins TRBV7-2 and TRBJ1-5; TRBD1 agrees at 7 bases. J lost 2 bases, V lost 3 bases, and 7 bases had no gene match. The CDR3 contains 16 residues. Germline CDR1 is SGHTA and CDR2 is FQGNSA.

The chain joins TRBV2 to TRBJ2-2, with D perhaps matching TRBD2 (5 bases). Germline V gene lookup returns CDR1 SNHLY and CDR2 FYNNEI. The germline V and J ends were trimmed by 6 bases and 2 bases, with 7 bases remaining between them. The CDR3 spans 13 residues. The CDR3 is CASRRVNTGELFF. CDR3 sequence (DNA): TGTGCCAGCAGGAGGGTTAACACCGGGGAGCTGTTTTTT.